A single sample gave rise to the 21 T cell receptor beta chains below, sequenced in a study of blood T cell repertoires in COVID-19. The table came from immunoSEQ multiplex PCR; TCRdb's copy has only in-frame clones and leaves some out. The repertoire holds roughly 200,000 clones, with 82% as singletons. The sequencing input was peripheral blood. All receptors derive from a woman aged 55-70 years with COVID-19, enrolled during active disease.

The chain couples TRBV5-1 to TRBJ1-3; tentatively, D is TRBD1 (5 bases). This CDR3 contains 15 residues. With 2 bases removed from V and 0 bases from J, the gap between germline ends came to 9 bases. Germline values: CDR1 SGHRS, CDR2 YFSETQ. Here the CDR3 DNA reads TGCGCCAGCAGCTTTCGGGGGGACTCTGGAAACACCATATATTTT. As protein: CASSFRGDSGNTIYF.

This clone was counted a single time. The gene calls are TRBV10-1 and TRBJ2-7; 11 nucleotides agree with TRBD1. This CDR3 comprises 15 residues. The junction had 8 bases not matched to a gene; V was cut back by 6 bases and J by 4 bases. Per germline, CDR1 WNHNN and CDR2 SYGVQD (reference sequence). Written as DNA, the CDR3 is TGCGCCAGCAGACCTCCGGGACAGGGGGTTTACGAGCAGTACGTC. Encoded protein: CASRPPGQGVYEQYV.

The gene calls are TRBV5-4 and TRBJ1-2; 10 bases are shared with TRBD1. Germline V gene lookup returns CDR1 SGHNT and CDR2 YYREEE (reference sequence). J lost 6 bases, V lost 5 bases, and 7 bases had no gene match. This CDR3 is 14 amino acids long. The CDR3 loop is CASRPPGQGNGYTF. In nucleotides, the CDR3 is TGTGCCAGCAGACCCCCGGGACAGGGGAATGGCTACACCTTC.

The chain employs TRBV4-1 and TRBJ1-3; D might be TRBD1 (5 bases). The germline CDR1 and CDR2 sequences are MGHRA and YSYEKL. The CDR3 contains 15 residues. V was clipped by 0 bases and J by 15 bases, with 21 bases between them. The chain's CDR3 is CASSQEFGLKTVKYF. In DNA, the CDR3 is TGCGCCAGCAGCCAAGAATTTGGCCTTAAGACAGTAAAATATTTT.

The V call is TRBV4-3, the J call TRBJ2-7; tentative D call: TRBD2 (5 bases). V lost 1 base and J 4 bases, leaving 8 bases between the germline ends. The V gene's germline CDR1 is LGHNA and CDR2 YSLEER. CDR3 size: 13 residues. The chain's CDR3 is CASSQVRGYEQYF. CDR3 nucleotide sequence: TGCGCCAGCAGCCAAGTAAGAGGGTACGAGCAGTACTTC.

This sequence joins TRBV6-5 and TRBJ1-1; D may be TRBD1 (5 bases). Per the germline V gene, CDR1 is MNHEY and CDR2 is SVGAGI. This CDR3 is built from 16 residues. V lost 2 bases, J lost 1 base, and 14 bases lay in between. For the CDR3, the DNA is TGTGCCAGCAGTTACGGGCAGGGTGTAGGGAACACTGAAGCTTTCTTT. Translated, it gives CASSYGQGVGNTEAFF.

CDR3: CSAPTRGEQFF. CDR3 DNA sequence: TGCAGTGCACCGACGCGGGGGGAGCAGTTCTTC. The rearrangement uses TRBV20-1 and TRBJ2-1, with 7 bases identical to TRBD2. CDR1 is DFQATT and CDR2 is SNEGSKA in the germline V gene (reference sequence). V was clipped by 6 bases and J by 10 bases; unmatched bases: 6. This CDR3 region has 11 residues.

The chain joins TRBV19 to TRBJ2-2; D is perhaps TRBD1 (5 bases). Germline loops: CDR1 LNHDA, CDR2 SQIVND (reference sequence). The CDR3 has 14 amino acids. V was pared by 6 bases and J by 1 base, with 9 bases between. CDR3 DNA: TGTGCCAGTAGCGACGGACAGAACACCGGGGAGCTGTTTTTT. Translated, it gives CASSDGQNTGELFF.

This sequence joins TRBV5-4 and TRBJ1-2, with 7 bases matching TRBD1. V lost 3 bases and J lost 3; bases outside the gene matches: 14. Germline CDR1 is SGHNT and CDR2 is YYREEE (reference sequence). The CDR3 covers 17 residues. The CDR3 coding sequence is TGTGCCAGCAGCTCGGACAGGAATCGGGGCTTAGACTATGGCTACACCTTC. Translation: CASSSDRNRGLDYGYTF.

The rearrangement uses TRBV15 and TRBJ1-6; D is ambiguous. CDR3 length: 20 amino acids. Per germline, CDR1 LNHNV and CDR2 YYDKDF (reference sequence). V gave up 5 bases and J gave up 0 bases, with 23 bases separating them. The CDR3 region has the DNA TGTGCCACCAGCCAGCTTTGGAGCAGCGGTCTGAGCTCCTATAATTCACCCCTCCACTTT. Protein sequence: CATSQLWSSGLSSYNSPLHF.

CDR3 amino acids: CASSQDPPGGLLDEQFF. CDR3 DNA sequence: TGCGCCAGCAGCCAAGATCCCCCGGGGGGCCTTTTAGATGAGCAGTTCTTC. The chain uses TRBV4-1 and TRBJ2-1, with D possibly being TRBD2 (7 bases). The CDR3 has 17 amino acids. Germline CDR1 and CDR2: MGHRA and YSYEKL. V was cut by 0 bases and J by 8 bases, with 20 bases left in between.

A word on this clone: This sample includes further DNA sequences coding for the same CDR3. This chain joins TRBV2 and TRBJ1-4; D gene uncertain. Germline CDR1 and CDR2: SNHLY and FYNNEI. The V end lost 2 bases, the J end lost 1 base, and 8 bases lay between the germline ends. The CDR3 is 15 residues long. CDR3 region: CASSETARTNEKLFF. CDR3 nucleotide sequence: TGTGCCAGCAGTGAAACAGCCCGAACTAATGAAAAACTGTTTTTT.

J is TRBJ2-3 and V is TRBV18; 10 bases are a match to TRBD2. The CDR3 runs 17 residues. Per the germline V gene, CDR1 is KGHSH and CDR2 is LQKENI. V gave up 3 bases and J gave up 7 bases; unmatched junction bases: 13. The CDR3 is CASSPQRLAGLGNTQYF. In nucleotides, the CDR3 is TGTGCCAGCTCACCCCAGCGACTAGCGGGCCTCGGAAATACGCAGTATTTT.

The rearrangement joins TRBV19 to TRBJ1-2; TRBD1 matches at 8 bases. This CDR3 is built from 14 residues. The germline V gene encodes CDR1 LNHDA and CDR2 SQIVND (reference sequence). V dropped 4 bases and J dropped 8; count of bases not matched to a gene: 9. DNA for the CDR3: TGTGCCAGTAGTACAGGGGGCCGCCCAGTGGGCTACACCTTC. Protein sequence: CASSTGGRPVGYTF. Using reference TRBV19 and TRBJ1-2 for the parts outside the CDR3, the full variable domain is DGGITQSPKYLFRKEGQNVTLSCEQNLNHDAMYWYRQDPGQGLRLIYYSQIVNDFQKGDIAEGYSVSREKKESFPLTVTSAQKNPTAFYLCASSTGGRPVGYTFGSGTRLTVV.

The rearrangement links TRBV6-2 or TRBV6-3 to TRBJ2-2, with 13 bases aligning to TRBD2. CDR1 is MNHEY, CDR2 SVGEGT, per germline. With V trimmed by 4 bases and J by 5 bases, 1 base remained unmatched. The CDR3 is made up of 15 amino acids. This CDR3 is CASSWGLAGTGELFF. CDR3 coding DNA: TGTGCCAGCAGTTGGGGACTAGCGGGAACCGGGGAGCTGTTTTTT.

CDR3 coding DNA: TGTGCCTGGAGTGTACCAGGGATCAGGGGCTACACCTTC. This encodes CAWSVPGIRGYTF. The genes are TRBV30 and TRBJ1-2; tentatively, D is TRBD1 (5 bases). V lost 0 bases, J lost 8 bases, and 13 bases lay in between. The V gene's germline CDR1 is GTSNPN and CDR2 SVGIG (reference sequence). CDR3 size: 13 residues.

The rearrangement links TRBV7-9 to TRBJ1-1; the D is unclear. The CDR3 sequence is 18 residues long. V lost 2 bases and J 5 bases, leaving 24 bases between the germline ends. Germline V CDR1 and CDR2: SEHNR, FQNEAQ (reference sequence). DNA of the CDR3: TGTGCCAGCAGCTTATCCATGGGCTCGAGGTGGGCGGGAACTGAAGCTTTCTTT. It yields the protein CASSLSMGSRWAGTEAFF.

CDR3 sequence: CASSFRQDSTDTQYF. Written as DNA, the CDR3 is TGTGCCAGCAGCTTCCGACAGGACTCCACAGATACGCAGTATTTT. The chain has TRBV9 and TRBJ2-3; the D gene is possibly TRBD1 (6 bases). Trimming took 4 bases from V and 2 from J, leaving 14 bases between them. This CDR3 comprises 15 residues. Germline CDR1 SGDLS, CDR2 YYNGEE. Supplemented by reference TRBV9 and TRBJ2-3, the full variable domain reads DSGVTQTPKHLITATGQRVTLRCSPRSGDLSVYWYQQSLDQGLQFLIQYYNGEERAKGNILERFSAQQFPDLHSELNLSSLELGDSALYFCASSFRQDSTDTQYFGPGTRLTVL.

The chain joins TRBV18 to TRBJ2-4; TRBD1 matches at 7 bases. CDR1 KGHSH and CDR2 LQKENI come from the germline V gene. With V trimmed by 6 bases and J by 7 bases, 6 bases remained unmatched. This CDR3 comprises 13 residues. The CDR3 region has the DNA TGTGCCAGCTCGCCGGGACAGATTAACATTCAGTACTTC. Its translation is CASSPGQINIQYF. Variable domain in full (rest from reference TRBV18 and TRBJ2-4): NAGVMQNPRHLVRRRGQEARLRCSPMKGHSHVYWYRQLPEEGLKFMVYLQKENIIDESGMPKERFSAEFPKEGPSILRIQQVVRGDSAAYFCASSPGQINIQYFGAGTRLSVL.

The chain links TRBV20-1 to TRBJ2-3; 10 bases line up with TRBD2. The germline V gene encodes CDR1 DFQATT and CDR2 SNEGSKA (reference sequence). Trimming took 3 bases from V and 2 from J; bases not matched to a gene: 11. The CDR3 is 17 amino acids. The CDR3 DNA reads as TGCAGTGCTAGTTCTTTTAGCGGGAGGACCCACACAGATACGCAGTATTTT. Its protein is CSASSFSGRTHTDTQYF.

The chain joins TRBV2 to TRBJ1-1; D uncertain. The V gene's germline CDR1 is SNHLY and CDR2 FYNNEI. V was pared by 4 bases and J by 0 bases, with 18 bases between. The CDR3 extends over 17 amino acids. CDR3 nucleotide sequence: TGTGCCAGCAGTGTGTTTGTAGCATCGGGGATGAACACTGAAGCTTTCTTT. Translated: CASSVFVASGMNTEAFF.